Listed here are 20 T cell receptor beta chains from one sample, sequenced in a study of T cell clonality in common variable immunodeficiency. Repertoires were generated with immunoSEQ multiplex PCR, while TCRdb's copy carries only in-frame clones and drops some. Recorded here are about 35,000 clones, with no singletons, and the ten leading clones hold roughly 3.5%. The specimen was peripheral blood mononuclear cells. The receptors derive from a person between 18 and 69 years old in good health.

This clone was seen many times. The CDR3 is cut off 3 residues early in the read; its end comes from the germline J gene. This sequence joins TRBV27 and TRBJ2-1; 9 bases fit TRBD2. Trimming took 5 bases from V and 7 from J; bases not matched to a gene: 18. This CDR3 contains 18 residues. The germline gives CDR1 MNHEY, CDR2 SMNVEV (reference sequence). The chain's CDR3 is CASSPLPPIAGGQNEQFF. The covered CDR3 bases are TGTGCCAGCAGTCCGTTGCCCCCTATTGCGGGGGGGCAGAATGAG.

Points on this clone: The read gets to within 3 residues of the CDR3 end, and the germline J gene fills in the rest. The chain has TRBV20-1 and TRBJ2-5; the D gene is possibly TRBD1 (6 bases). Between the trimmed V and J ends, which lost 0 bases and 2 bases, there was a span of 10 bases. The CDR3 has 14 residues. Germline V CDR1 and CDR2: DFQATT, SNEGSKA (reference sequence). CDR3 DNA (partial): TGCAGTGCTAGAGATACCGGGACACAAGAGACC. Translated: CSARDTGTQET. The complete CDR3 reads CSARDTGTQETQYF.

At least ten counts were recorded for this clone. The read ends 3 residues before the CDR3 terminus; that terminus is restored from the germline J gene. The chain links TRBV5-1 to TRBJ1-2; 9 bases line up with TRBD1. The CDR3 length is 14 residues. V was clipped by 4 bases and J by 6 bases; unmatched bases: 7. Germline lookup yields CDR1 SGHRS and CDR2 YFSETQ. The CDR3 bases that were read are TGCGCCAGCAGCGCGGGACAGGGATGGGATGGC. Translating it yields CASSAGQGWDG. The whole CDR3 sequence reads CASSAGQGWDGYTF.

The sample holds many counts of this clone. Coverage ceases 3 residues before the CDR3 finishes, and the germline J gene fills in the end. This chain connects TRBV13 to TRBJ2-3, with 12 bases identical to TRBD1. CDR1 is PRHDT, CDR2 FYEKMQ, per germline (reference sequence). The V and J ends lost 3 bases and 2 bases, in that order; junction bases with no gene match: 3. The CDR3 is made up of 16 amino acids. The covered CDR3 bases are TGTGCCAGCAGCTTGGGGACAGGGGGCCCCACAGATACG. Protein product: CASSLGTGGPTDT. The whole CDR3 protein reads CASSLGTGGPTDTQYF.

This clone was seen at least ten times. The CDR3 goes on 3 residues after the read ends, and that part is filled in from the germline J gene. The rearrangement links TRBV30 to TRBJ2-7; 8 nucleotides agree with TRBD1. Germline-derived CDR1 and CDR2 are GTSNPN and SVGIG (reference sequence). The junction had 1 base not matched to a gene; V was cut back by 6 bases and J by 3 bases. This CDR3 is built from 11 residues. CDR3 loop: CACTGGYEQYF. The CDR3 DNA, read in part, is TGTGCCTGCACAGGGGGCTACGAG.

This clone was found many times. Read coverage stops 3 residues before the CDR3 terminus; the germline J gene supplies the remainder. The chain combines TRBV7-9 with TRBJ2-1; no firm D call. The CDR3 contains 13 residues. CDR1 is SEHNR, CDR2 FQNEAQ, per germline (reference sequence). V was clipped by 1 base and J by 7 bases, with 8 bases between them. CDR3 in amino acids: CASSLDLGNEQFF. The CDR3 bases that were read are TGTGCCAGCAGCTTAGATTTAGGGAATGAG. Together with reference TRBV7-9 and TRBJ2-1, the CDR3 gives the full variable domain: DTGVSQNPRHKITKRGQNVTFRCDPISEHNRLYWYRQTLGQGPEFLTYFQNEAQLEKSRLLSDRFSAERPKGSFSTLEIQRTEQGDSAMYLCASSLDLGNEQFFGPGTRLTVL.

A word on this clone: The read falls 3 residues short of the CDR3 end, and the missing part is taken from the germline J gene. The chain uses TRBV20-1 and TRBJ2-7, with 12 bases identical to TRBD2. The junction had 3 bases not matched to a gene; V was cut back by 0 bases and J by 3 bases. Germline assignment: CDR1 DFQATT and CDR2 SNEGSKA (reference sequence). The CDR3 is made up of 15 amino acids. CDR3 in amino acids: CSARDTSGGFYEQYF. CDR3 DNA, as far as it was read: TGCAGTGCTAGAGATACTAGCGGGGGGTTCTACGAG.

This clone was seen ten or more times. CDR3 bases read: TGCAGCGTTGCTGGCACGAGAGGGGAAAAA. Protein product: CSVAGTRGEK. The whole CDR3 protein reads CSVAGTRGEKLFF. This chain joins TRBV29-1 and TRBJ1-4; D unresolved. The CDR3 end is not reached by the read, which stops 3 residues before it; the germline J gene fills it in. Germline V CDR1 and CDR2: SQVTM, ANQGSEA. The CDR3 loop spans 13 amino acids. Deletions cut 4 bases from V and 8 bases from J, with 14 bases between. Full variable domain (remainder filled in from reference TRBV29-1 and TRBJ1-4): SAVISQKPSRDICQRGTSLTIQCQVDSQVTMMFWYRQQPGQSLTLIATANQGSEATYESGFVIDKFPISRPNLTFSTLTVSNMSPEDSSIYLCSVAGTRGEKLFFGSGTQLSVL.

Only a few counts were recorded for this clone. The missing CDR3 end, 3 residues past where the read stops, is filled in from the germline J gene. The chain links TRBV11-2 to TRBJ2-7; D may be TRBD1 (5 bases). The germline V gene has CDR1 SGHAT and CDR2 FQNNGV. The ends were cut back, 2 bases at V and 3 bases at J, with 11 bases in the middle. The CDR3 totals 14 residues. Incomplete CDR3 DNA: TGTGCCAGCAGCTTATCGACAGATAGCTACGAG. This translates into CASSLSTDSYE. The entire CDR3 protein is CASSLSTDSYEQYF.

This clone was counted many times. The CDR3 end is not reached by the read, which stops 3 residues before it; the germline J gene fills it in. This rearrangement joins TRBV18 to TRBJ1-2; the D is unclear. Germline V lookup: CDR1 KGHSH, CDR2 LQKENI. The CDR3 runs 15 residues. Trimming removed 2 bases at V and 4 bases at J, with 14 bases between. The CDR3 sequence: CASSPGRELAYGYTF. CDR3 bases read: TGTGCCAGCTCACCAGGGCGAGAATTGGCCTATGGC. The full variable domain, in which reference TRBV18 and TRBJ1-2 provide the parts outside the CDR3, is NAGVMQNPRHLVRRRGQEARLRCSPMKGHSHVYWYRQLPEEGLKFMVYLQKENIIDESGMPKERFSAEFPKEGPSILRIQQVVRGDSAAYFCASSPGRELAYGYTFGSGTRLTVV.

This clone was observed a few times. The read terminates 3 residues before the CDR3 end, so the remaining end is supplied by the germline J gene. The rearrangement uses TRBV20-1 and TRBJ1-6, with 7 bases matching TRBD1. V lost 0 bases and J lost 1; bases outside the gene matches: 6. The CDR3 runs to 17 residues. CDR1 and CDR2 (germline): DFQATT, SNEGSKA (reference sequence). Incomplete CDR3 DNA: TGCAGTGCTAGAGATCCGAGACAGGGATCCTATAATTCACCC. It specifies CSARDPRQGSYNSP. The whole CDR3 is CSARDPRQGSYNSPLHF.

The sample holds many counts of this clone. Coverage ceases 3 residues before the CDR3 finishes, and the germline J gene fills in the end. The chain uses TRBV5-1 and TRBJ2-1; 10 nucleotides align to TRBD2. CDR3 length: 15 residues. CDR1 and CDR2 from the germline V gene are SGHRS and YFSETQ. Losses at the gene ends were 2 bases for V and 5 bases for J; bases not matched to a gene: 4. CDR3 amino acids: CASSLRLAGNNEQFF. CDR3 DNA (partial): TGCGCCAGCAGCTTACGACTAGCGGGTAACAATGAG.

This clone appeared many times. From the germline J gene comes the end of the CDR3, since the read stops 3 residues before it. The chain combines TRBV10-1 with TRBJ2-7; D possibly matches TRBD1 or TRBD2 (5 bases each). Trimming stripped 3 bases from V and 4 bases from J, with 16 bases between. The germline V gene has CDR1 WNHNN and CDR2 SYGVQD (reference sequence). The CDR3 totals 15 residues. CDR3: CASSDQGRELYEQYF. The sequenced part of the CDR3 DNA is TGCGCCAGCAGTGATCAAGGCAGGGAGCTATACGAG.

This clone has at least ten counts. The sequenced fragment ends 3 residues before the CDR3 boundary, so the rest is inferred from the germline J gene. V gene TRBV20-1 combines with J gene TRBJ2-7, with 8 bases aligning to TRBD1. This CDR3 is 14 amino acids long. The ends lost 0 bases at V and 4 bases at J; junction bases unmatched: 5. Germline V CDR1 and CDR2: DFQATT, SNEGSKA (reference sequence). The sequenced CDR3 bases are TGCAGTGCTAGAGATGCTCAGGGGGCATACGAG. Translating it yields CSARDAQGAYE. The complete CDR3 reads CSARDAQGAYEQYF.

The table lists this clone with many counts. Read coverage stops 3 residues before the CDR3 terminus; the germline J gene supplies the remainder. This chain connects TRBV15 to TRBJ2-7; no firm D call. V was pared by 0 bases and J by 2 bases, with 11 bases between. The CDR3 loop spans 15 amino acids. Per germline, CDR1 LNHNV and CDR2 YYDKDF (reference sequence). The CDR3 bases that were read are TGTGCCACCAGCAGAGATTGGGCTCGAGCCTACGAG. This gives the protein CATSRDWARAYE. The whole CDR3 sequence reads CATSRDWARAYEQYF.

This clone was seen many times. The DNA ends 3 residues before the CDR3 does, and the rest of the CDR3 is filled in from the germline J gene. J is TRBJ1-3 and V is TRBV5-1; D is unresolved. Germline V gene sequence: CDR1 SGHRS, CDR2 YFSETQ. V lost 4 bases, J lost 4 bases, and 12 bases lay in between. The CDR3 consists of 14 residues. The sequenced CDR3 bases are TGCGCCAGCAGCGCGGGAGTTCTCGGAAACACC. This translates into CASSAGVLGNT. The CDR3 in its entirety is CASSAGVLGNTIYF.

This clone appeared many times. CDR3 in amino acids: CSARRTSGGIMGTGETQYF. CDR3 bases read: TGCAGTGCTAGGAGGACTAGCGGGGGGATCATGGGGACTGGGGAGACC. The rearrangement joins TRBV20-1 to TRBJ2-5; 14 bases map to TRBD2. The read ends 3 residues before the CDR3 terminus; that terminus is restored from the germline J gene. The CDR3 covers 19 residues. Germline trimming cut 3 bases from V and 5 bases from J; bases unmatched to any gene: 17. Germline loops: CDR1 DFQATT, CDR2 SNEGSKA (reference sequence).

As regards this clone: The read comes to an end 3 residues before the CDR3 does, leaving the germline J gene to fill in the end. The chain combines TRBV30 with TRBJ2-2; D call uncertain. The CDR3 runs to 11 residues. Germline CDR1 is GTSNPN and CDR2 is SVGIG (reference sequence). The chain's CDR3 is CAWTKSEKLFF. The part of the CDR3 DNA that was read is TGTGCCTGGACTAAATCCGAAAAG.

This clone was counted at least ten times. The DNA ends 3 residues before the CDR3 does, and the rest of the CDR3 is filled in from the germline J gene. J is TRBJ2-2 and V is TRBV12-3 or TRBV12-4; TRBD1 matches at 7 bases. The CDR3 length is 15 residues. V lost 6 bases and J lost 3; bases outside the gene matches: 7. CDR3 DNA (partial): TGTGCCAGCAGCCCTCAGGGGGAACACACCGGGGAG. As protein: CASSPQGEHTGE. Given in full, the CDR3 is CASSPQGEHTGELFF.

Concerning this clone itself: With the read ending 3 residues before the CDR3 end, the germline J gene is used to fill in that end. This chain connects TRBV7-9 to TRBJ2-7; D is perhaps TRBD1 (6 bases). CDR3 length: 14 amino acids. The V end was cut by 5 bases, the J end by 4 bases, with 15 bases between. Per germline, CDR1 SEHNR and CDR2 FQNEAQ (reference sequence). CDR3 DNA (partial): TGTGCCAGCAGCGACGAGGGACACCGGTACGAG. This gives the protein CASSDEGHRYE. In full, the CDR3 reads CASSDEGHRYEQYF.